A single sample is the source of the 10 T cell receptor beta chains below, sequenced in a study of blood T cells in healthy people across ages. Using a J-beta primer mix together with a sample-barcoded 5' primer, a second PCR was run for roughly 7 to 11 cycles. In TCRdb, the 5' RACE reads were re-called with MiXCR into one record per CDR3 protein. The top ten clones hold roughly 13% of a sample with fewer than 750,000 distinct CDR3 sequences, 45% to 60% of them seen once. Sequencing was carried out using blood. The receptors come from a woman aged 80 or older in good health.

There are many counts of this clonotype. V and J are TRBV5-1 and TRBJ2-1; 10 nucleotides match TRBD2. Per the germline V gene, CDR1 is SGHRS and CDR2 is YFSETQ. Losses at the gene ends were 0 bases for V and 1 base for J; bases not matched to a gene: 1. The CDR3 has 16 residues. DNA of the CDR3: TGCGCCAGCAGCTTGGAGCGGGGGGGGTCCTACAATGAGCAGTTCTTC. Translated: CASSLERGGSYNEQFF.

CDR3 in amino acids: CASTHRVADTQYF. In nucleotides, the CDR3 is TGTGCCAGCACCCACAGGGTCGCAGATACGCAGTATTTT. This rearrangement joins TRBV5-6 to TRBJ2-3; D may be TRBD1 (6 bases). The CDR3 length is 13 residues. Looked up from germline, CDR1 is SGHDT and CDR2 is YYEEEE. Trimming took off 6 bases at V and 4 bases at J, with 12 bases between the two ends.

V gene TRBV5-1 combines with J gene TRBJ1-2; D not certain. Germline V gene lookup returns CDR1 SGHRS and CDR2 YFSETQ. This CDR3 contains 12 residues. V was cut by 3 bases and J by 8 bases, with 11 bases left in between. The CDR3 DNA sequence: TGCGCCAGCAGCTCCGGTCTCGAGGGCTACACCTTC. This translates into CASSSGLEGYTF.

V gene TRBV9 combines with J gene TRBJ2-1, with 11 positions matching TRBD2. The germline V gene has CDR1 SGDLS and CDR2 YYNGEE. The V segment lost 2 bases and the J segment 5 bases; nucleotides outside the gene matches: 6. The CDR3 has 16 residues. This CDR3 is CASSVPLAGGNNEQFF. The CDR3 region has the DNA TGTGCCAGCAGCGTTCCCTTAGCGGGGGGGAACAATGAGCAGTTCTTC. Variable domain in full (rest from reference TRBV9 and TRBJ2-1): DSGVTQTPKHLITATGQRVTLRCSPRSGDLSVYWYQQSLDQGLQFLIQYYNGEERAKGNILERFSAQQFPDLHSELNLSSLELGDSALYFCASSVPLAGGNNEQFFGPGTRLTVL.

The chain is built from TRBV5-1 and TRBJ2-1; 7 bases line up with TRBD2. In germline, CDR1 is SGHRS, CDR2 YFSETQ. J gave up 6 bases and V 5 bases, and 11 bases lay outside the gene matches. CDR3 size: 15 residues. The CDR3 is CASRNGWRESNEQFF. The DNA of the CDR3 is TGCGCCAGCAGGAACGGCTGGCGGGAGAGCAATGAGCAGTTCTTC.

The chain is built from TRBV27 and TRBJ2-2, with a possible D match to TRBD1 (6 bases). The germline V gene has CDR1 MNHEY and CDR2 SMNVEV (reference sequence). The CDR3 consists of 16 residues. Trimming pared 6 bases from V and 5 bases from J, leaving 19 bases between. The CDR3 DNA sequence: TGTGCCAGCAGGCTAACAGGGAGTGGGCGAACCGGGGAGCTGTTTTTT. This translates into CASRLTGSGRTGELFF.

There are many counts of this clonotype. V gene TRBV5-1 combines with J gene TRBJ2-3, with D tentatively TRBD1 (7 bases). Germline V gene lookup returns CDR1 SGHRS and CDR2 YFSETQ. The CDR3 sequence is 14 residues long. V was pared by 4 bases and J by 4 bases, with 13 bases between. The CDR3 sequence: CASSRDREADTQYF. The CDR3 nucleotides read TGCGCCAGCAGCCGAGACAGGGAGGCAGATACGCAGTATTTT.

The chain uses TRBV4-2 and TRBJ1-5, with no clear D. Per germline, CDR1 LGHNA and CDR2 YNFKEQ. The CDR3 totals 13 residues. V was shortened by 0 bases and J by 4 bases, with 4 bases between the two germline ends. As DNA, the CDR3 is TGTGCCAGCAGCCAAGAGCTGAATCAGCCCCAGCATTTT. Translating gives CASSQELNQPQHF.

This clonotype has a single count. J is TRBJ1-2 and V is TRBV28, with unresolved D. Trimming took 4 bases from V and 4 from J, leaving 13 bases between them. Germline V lookup: CDR1 MDHEN, CDR2 SYDVKM. This CDR3 spans 14 amino acids. The DNA of the CDR3 is TGTGCCAGCAGTTCGAGGAGTCTGGGCTATGGCTACACCTTC. Its translation: CASSSRSLGYGYTF.

Concerning this clonotype itself: One end of the junction is discordant with germline, which a read error may explain. The chain links TRBV6-2 or TRBV6-3 to TRBJ2-1, with unresolved D. Per germline, CDR1 MNHEY and CDR2 SVGEGT. The CDR3 loop spans 12 amino acids. The CDR3 coding sequence is TGTGCCAGCAGTGAGGCATACAATGAGCGGTTCTTC. This encodes CASSEAYNERFF.